This T cell receptor beta chain is drawn from a study of blood T cell repertoires in COVID-19. Trimming shortened V by 2 bases and J by 5 bases, and 12 bases separated the two germline ends. Germline CDR1 LGHDT, CDR2 YNNKEL (reference sequence). The CDR3 consists of 14 residues. Clones were read by immunoSEQ multiplex PCR, and TCRdb kept only the in-frame ones, dropping some. The sample has some 260,000 clones; about four fifths are singletons. Only one count was recorded for this clone. This TCR was sampled from an elderly man with acute or convalescent COVID-19. The material sequenced was peripheral blood. The chain joins TRBV3-1 (or the pseudogene TRBV3-2) to TRBJ1-1; D call uncertain. The DNA of the CDR3 is TGTGCCAGCAGCCAACCTCTCTCGAGTACTGAAGCTTTCTTT. Its translation: CASSQPLSSTEAFF.